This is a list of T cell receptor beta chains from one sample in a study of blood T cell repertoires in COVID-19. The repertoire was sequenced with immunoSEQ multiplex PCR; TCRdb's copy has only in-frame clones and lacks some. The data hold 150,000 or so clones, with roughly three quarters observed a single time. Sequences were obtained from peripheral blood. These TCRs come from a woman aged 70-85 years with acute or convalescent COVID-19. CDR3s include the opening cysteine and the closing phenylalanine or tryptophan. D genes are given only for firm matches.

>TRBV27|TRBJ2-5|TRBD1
CASSTGTGYETQYF
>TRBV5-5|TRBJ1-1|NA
CASSLDIMNTEAFF
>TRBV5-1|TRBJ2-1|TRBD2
CASTTSGYNEQFF
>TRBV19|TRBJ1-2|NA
CASSERDTPRYYGYTF
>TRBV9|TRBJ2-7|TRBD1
CASSEGQGHYEQYF
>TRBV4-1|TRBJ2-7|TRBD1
CASSLGTGEFYEQYF
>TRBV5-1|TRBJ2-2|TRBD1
CASGLDRGTGELFF
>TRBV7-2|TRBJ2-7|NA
CASSFGRLTAYEQYF
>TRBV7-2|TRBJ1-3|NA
CASSLSTGSGNTIYF
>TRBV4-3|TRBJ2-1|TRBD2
CASSQDWGGSHEQFF
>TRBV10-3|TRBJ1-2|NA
CAISADSSYYGYTF